This TCR beta chain was recorded in a study of T cells in Graves' hyperthyroidism and ophthalmopathy. Findings and caveats of the study: Most thyroid-expanded clonotypes above 0.001 were also found in blood.

CDR3 length equals 14 residues. CDR1 is LGHDT and CDR2 is YNNKEL in the germline V gene (reference sequence). V shed 4 bases and J shed 4 bases, with 14 bases lying between them. The investigators amplified TCR beta CDR3 regions from RNA transcripts. The HTBI primer set drove a first-round RT-PCR of the TCR CDR3. TCRdb passed the multiplex PCR reads through MiXCR, listing each CDR3 protein once. The sample includes roughly 570,000 distinct CDR3 sequences, around 16% seen only once; the top ten take roughly 7.3%. This clonotype was detected ten times or more. Its antigen is unidentified. Material: blood. The rearrangement joins TRBV3-1 to TRBJ2-7; perhaps TRBD2 as D (6 bases). The source is a woman in her thirties with Graves' hyperthyroidism. CDR3: CASSRSDRGYEQYF. CDR3 coding DNA: TGTGCCAGCAGCCGTAGCGACCGGGGGTACGAGCAGTACTTC.